The 13 T cell receptor beta chains presented below share a single source sample, sequenced in a study of beta chain features in type 1 diabetes. Expressed TCRB transcripts got sequenced, as all isolated RNA was reverse transcribed. Repertoires were generated with immunoSEQ multiplex PCR, while TCRdb's copy carries only in-frame clones and drops some. The top ten clones hold roughly 0.56% of a sample with around 180,000 clones, around 13% of them seen once. Sequencing input: central memory CD4+ T cells from blood. These receptors were collected from a woman younger than 35 in good health.

In its sample, this clone was seen a few times. The V gene is TRBV11-2, the J gene TRBJ1-4; 7 nucleotides match TRBD1. This CDR3 is 14 amino acids long. With 5 bases clipped from V and 7 bases from J, the junction kept 7 bases outside the gene matches. Germline V lookup: CDR1 SGHAT, CDR2 FQNNGV. In nucleotides, the CDR3 is TGTGCCAGCAGCCCAAAAGAGGGGGCTGAAAAACTGTTTTTT. Its translation: CASSPKEGAEKLFF.

The rearrangement uses TRBV27 and TRBJ2-3, with TRBD2 matching over 9 bases. There are 13 residues in the CDR3. J gave up 0 bases and V 10 bases, and 2 bases lay outside the gene matches. Germline V gene sequence: CDR1 MNHEY, CDR2 SMNVEV (reference sequence). Written as DNA, the CDR3 is TGTGCCACCACTAGCGGGAGCACAGATACGCAGTATTTT. Translating it yields CATTSGSTDTQYF.

The sample holds a few counts of this clone. V usage is TRBV29-1 and J usage is TRBJ1-3; a weak D match, TRBD1 (5 bases). CDR3 length: 14 residues. Trimming stripped 7 bases from V and 2 bases from J, with 15 bases between. Germline V gene sequence: CDR1 SQVTM, CDR2 ANQGSEA. This chain's CDR3 is CSALDRTAGNTIYF. The CDR3 DNA follows: TGCAGCGCCCTAGACAGAACCGCTGGAAACACCATATATTTT.

The chain employs TRBV18 and TRBJ2-7; no clear D. The V end was cut by 6 bases, the J end by 0 bases, with 9 bases between. From germline, CDR1 is KGHSH and CDR2 LQKENI. The CDR3 is made up of 13 amino acids. CDR3 DNA sequence: TGTGCCAGCTCGTCACAAGACTCCTACGAGCAGTACTTC. It yields the protein CASSSQDSYEQYF.

This clone appeared a few times. The DNA for the CDR3 is TGTGCCAGCAGCCCCCTTGGCAGGGAAAGGACCCGAGGCTACGAGCAGTACTTC. This encodes CASSPLGRERTRGYEQYF. The chain employs TRBV11-2 and TRBJ2-7; perhaps TRBD1 as D (5 bases). CDR1 and CDR2 from the germline V gene are SGHAT and FQNNGV. The V gene lost 5 bases and the J gene lost 3 bases, with 26 bases spanning the gap. The CDR3 covers 18 residues.

The chain is built from TRBV5-6 and TRBJ1-5; D is perhaps TRBD1 (6 bases). V was clipped by 3 bases and J by 6 bases, with 13 bases between them. The CDR3 is 14 amino acids. CDR1 is SGHDT, CDR2 YYEEEE, per germline. CDR3 sequence reads: CASSYPGVSQPQHF. The CDR3 coding sequence is TGTGCCAGCAGCTATCCAGGGGTGAGTCAGCCCCAGCATTTT.

Only a few counts were recorded for this clone. The chain joins TRBV29-1 to TRBJ2-5, with TRBD1 identical over 9 bases. J lost 5 bases, V lost 6 bases, and 4 bases had no gene match. CDR3 length: 12 amino acids. Germline assignment: CDR1 SQVTM and CDR2 ANQGSEA. The CDR3 sequence: CSVATGGETQYF. The CDR3 DNA follows: TGCAGCGTAGCTACAGGGGGCGAGACCCAGTACTTC.

There are a few counts of this clone. This sequence joins TRBV19 and TRBJ2-1; 10 nucleotides match TRBD2. Trimming at V came to 7 bases and at J to 7 bases, leaving 13 bases not matched to a gene. Germline V gene sequence: CDR1 LNHDA, CDR2 SQIVND (reference sequence). The CDR3 totals 16 residues. The CDR3 DNA reads TGTGCCAGTACCCAGGGTCGGAGCGGGAGGGCTAATGAGCAGTTCTTC. Residues: CASTQGRSGRANEQFF.

In this sample, this clone turned up a few times. The V call is TRBV6-5, the J call TRBJ2-3; D remains ambiguous. The CDR3 is made up of 11 amino acids. Germline lookup yields CDR1 MNHEY and CDR2 SVGAGI. Trimming pared 5 bases from V and 6 bases from J, leaving 6 bases between. The chain's CDR3 is CASSELDTQYF. CDR3 DNA: TGTGCCAGCAGTGAACTCGATACGCAGTATTTT.

The chain recombines TRBV7-3 with TRBJ2-5, with 11 bases that match TRBD2. Unmatched junction bases numbered 2, after V lost 4 bases and J lost 4 bases. Germline CDR1 is SGHTA and CDR2 is FQGTGA. The CDR3 has 14 amino acids. The CDR3, as DNA: TGTGCCAGCAGCTCTGGACTAGCGGGAGAGACCCAGTACTTC. This sequence encodes CASSSGLAGETQYF.

V and J are TRBV7-8 and TRBJ2-7, with 8 bases matching TRBD1. Germline V gives CDR1 SGHVS, CDR2 FQNEAQ. The CDR3 is made up of 14 amino acids. Unmatched junction bases numbered 5, after V lost 2 bases and J lost 5 bases. DNA for the CDR3: TGTGCCAGCAGCTTAAGCAGGGGGCCTGACGAGCAGTACTTC. Translation gives CASSLSRGPDEQYF.

This clone turned up a few times. J is TRBJ2-3 and V is TRBV15; 10 nucleotides agree with TRBD2. Germline V gene lookup returns CDR1 LNHNV and CDR2 YYDKDF (reference sequence). Losses at the gene ends were 7 bases for V and 5 bases for J; bases not matched to a gene: 6. The CDR3 length is 14 residues. The CDR3 coding sequence is TGTGCCACCAAGTCTACTAGCGGGGTAGATACGCAGTATTTT. Translating it yields CATKSTSGVDTQYF.

J is TRBJ1-2 and V is TRBV28; D possibly corresponds to TRBD1 (5 bases). Germline V gene data show CDR1 as MDHEN and CDR2 as SYDVKM. The CDR3 totals 11 residues. Trimming took 4 bases from V and 8 from J, leaving 8 bases between them. The CDR3 DNA is TGTGCCAGCAGTTACCAGGGAGGCTACACCTTC. It specifies CASSYQGGYTF.